A selection of T cell receptor beta chains follows, all from one sample in a study of T cell repertoires in cytomegalovirus infection. TCRdb reprocessed the reads with MiXCR, giving one entry per CDR3 protein. Here the sample spans around 530,000 distinct CDR3 sequences, about a quarter being singletons. The specimen sequenced was PBMCs. The receptor set was obtained from a human donor in good health (CMV status not recorded). Some clones in this sample may be carry-over from other donors' samples. Each CDR3 is given with its conserved first and last residue. Not every row has a clone size; where given, it reads once, few, many or a size class.

size: NA
V: TRBV28
J: TRBJ2-5
CDR3: CASSSVKKETQYF

size: many
V: TRBV7-2
J: TRBJ2-1
CDR3: CASSLVVGNNEQFF

size: NA
V: TRBV7-9
J: TRBJ2-1
CDR3: CASSRDLEQFF

size: once
V: TRBV5-5
J: TRBJ2-5
CDR3: CASSLGGQAFETQYF

size: few
V: TRBV19
J: TRBJ2-4
CDR3: CASSIAPDRVAKNIQYF

size: few
V: TRBV28
J: TRBJ1-6
CDR3: CASSLPSGQGMTGSPLHF

size: many
V: TRBV6-1
J: TRBJ2-1
CDR3: CASSGMEGGHGEQFF

size: NA
V: TRBV12-3/TRBV12-4
J: TRBJ2-1
CDR3: CASSPTIRGNEQFF

size: NA
V: TRBV29-1
J: TRBJ2-7
CDR3: CSATGGGYEQYF

size: NA
V: TRBV12-5
J: TRBJ1-1
CDR3: CASATGANDEAFF

size: NA
V: TRBV28
J: TRBJ2-7
CDR3: CASSPPRGDWLNYEQYF

size: NA
V: TRBV19
J: TRBJ2-7
CDR3: CASRRVRASARQYF

size: NA
V: TRBV7-9
J: TRBJ2-6
CDR3: CASSSRLAGGSSGANVLTF